These 31 T cell receptor beta chains came from one sample sequenced in a study of cytomegalovirus exposure and HLA in healthy donors. Assay: immunoSEQ multiplex PCR; the TCRdb copy retains only in-frame clones and omits some. The table lists 130,000 to 150,000 clones, around four fifths of them singletons. Sequencing used PBMCs. The receptors were gathered from a woman in her 30s in good health and CMV-seronegative.

The chain combines TRBV18 with TRBJ1-3, with 7 bases aligning to TRBD1. The CDR3 runs 16 residues. V was clipped by 8 bases and J by 0 bases; unmatched bases: 10. From germline, CDR1 is KGHSH and CDR2 LQKENI. CDR3 DNA sequence: TGTGCCAGCCGACTCGGACAGGCGCTCTCTGGAAACACCATATATTTT. Its translation: CASRLGQALSGNTIYF.

In its sample, this clone was seen once. The chain has TRBV6-1 and TRBJ2-4; D call uncertain. Trimming stripped 1 base from V and 5 bases from J, with 6 bases between. Germline-derived CDR1 and CDR2 are MNHNS and SASEGT. CDR3 length: 13 amino acids. CDR3 region: CASSEGAENIQYF. CDR3 nucleotide sequence: TGTGCCAGCAGTGAAGGTGCGGAAAACATTCAGTACTTC.

The chain is built from TRBV19 and TRBJ2-7, with D possibly being TRBD1 (5 bases). The ends were cut back, 8 bases at V and 3 bases at J, with 8 bases in the middle. Germline V CDR1 and CDR2: LNHDA, SQIVND (reference sequence). This CDR3 is 11 amino acids long. The CDR3 DNA sequence: TGTGCCAGTGGTACAGGCTACGAGCAGTACTTC. It translates to CASGTGYEQYF.

This chain links TRBV7-3 with TRBJ1-1, with no clear D. V lost 7 bases to trimming and J lost 1 base, with 10 bases between them. CDR1 SGHTA and CDR2 FQGTGA come from the germline V gene. The CDR3 contains 13 residues. CDR3 residues: CASKQFRNTEAFF. DNA of the CDR3: TGTGCCAGCAAACAGTTCCGGAACACTGAAGCTTTCTTT. The entire variable domain, with the rest obtained from reference TRBV7-3 and TRBJ1-1, is as follows: GAGVSQTPSNKVTEKGKYVELRCDPISGHTALYWYRQSLGQGPEFLIYFQGTGAADDSGLPNDRFFAVRPEGSVSTLKIQRTERGDSAVYLCASKQFRNTEAFFGQGTRLTVV.

The V and J genes are TRBV7-8 and TRBJ2-5, with TRBD1 identical over 8 bases. V lost 5 bases, J lost 5 bases, and 10 bases stayed unmatched. CDR3 size: 15 residues. The V gene's germline CDR1 is SGHVS and CDR2 FQNEAQ. CDR3 protein: CASSGTTGVGETQYF. Here the CDR3 DNA reads TGTGCCAGCAGCGGAACGACAGGGGTTGGGGAGACCCAGTACTTC.

The chain is built from TRBV4-2 and TRBJ2-7; D uncertain. V was shortened by 0 bases and J by 1 base, with 10 bases between the two germline ends. The germline gives CDR1 LGHNA, CDR2 YNFKEQ. This CDR3 has 15 amino acids. CDR3 DNA sequence: TGTGCCAGCAGCCAAGACGGCGGCCAGTCCTACGAGCAGTACTTC. Amino acid sequence: CASSQDGGQSYEQYF.

The chain has TRBV9 and TRBJ1-2; a weak D match, TRBD1 (5 bases). V dropped 0 bases and J dropped 3 bases, with 9 bases sitting between them. The CDR3 totals 14 residues. The germline V gene encodes CDR1 SGDLS and CDR2 YYNGEE. For the CDR3, the DNA is TGTGCCAGCAGCGTAGGGGGCGCGGACTATGGCTACACCTTC. This encodes CASSVGGADYGYTF.

J is TRBJ1-3 and V is TRBV19, with 10 bases fitting TRBD1. Germline V CDR1 and CDR2: LNHDA, SQIVND (reference sequence). The CDR3 is 15 amino acids. The V gene end was trimmed by 7 bases and the J gene end by 2 bases; junction bases not matched to a gene: 5. The CDR3 reads CASKWDRGAGNTIYF. The CDR3 bases are TGTGCCAGTAAATGGGACAGGGGCGCTGGAAACACCATATATTTT.

V usage is TRBV2 and J usage is TRBJ1-2; D unclear. This CDR3 is 14 amino acids long. Trimming removed 6 bases at V and 0 bases at J, with 11 bases between. Germline V gene sequence: CDR1 SNHLY, CDR2 FYNNEI. The DNA of the CDR3 is TGTGCCAGCAGGCGGGAGACGGCTAACTATGGCTACACCTTC. This encodes CASRRETANYGYTF.

This chain connects TRBV19 to TRBJ1-4; 10 nucleotides line up with TRBD1. Trimming cost V 5 bases and J 8 bases; bases outside gene matches: 5. Germline-derived CDR1 and CDR2 are LNHDA and SQIVND (reference sequence). This CDR3 has 14 amino acids. The CDR3 region has the DNA TGTGCCAGTAGTCGGGACAGGGGATACGAAAAACTGTTTTTT. This encodes CASSRDRGYEKLFF.

The rearrangement uses TRBV14 and TRBJ2-5; 8 bases are a match to TRBD2. CDR1 is SGHDN and CDR2 is FVKESK in the germline V gene. The CDR3 has 13 amino acids. J lost 7 bases, V lost 1 base, and 2 bases had no gene match. CDR3 in amino acids: CASSQGGLATQYF. The DNA for the CDR3 is TGTGCCAGCAGCCAAGGCGGACTAGCGACCCAGTACTTC.

The chain uses TRBV25-1 and TRBJ1-2; D unclear. V was clipped by 4 bases and J by 2 bases, with 8 bases between them. CDR3 length: 13 residues. Germline V CDR1 and CDR2: MGHDK, SYGVNS. CDR3 amino acids: CASSARKNYGYTF. In DNA, the CDR3 is TGTGCCAGCAGTGCGCGGAAAAACTATGGCTACACCTTC.

This chain uses TRBV2 with TRBJ2-5; D may be TRBD2 (5 bases). This CDR3 contains 12 residues. Trimming took off 6 bases at V and 5 bases at J, with 10 bases between the two ends. Germline V lookup: CDR1 SNHLY, CDR2 FYNNEI. CDR3 in DNA: TGTGCCAGCAGGGAGCGGAGTGAGACCCAGTACTTC. Protein sequence: CASRERSETQYF. The full variable domain, in which reference TRBV2 and TRBJ2-5 provide the parts outside the CDR3, is EPEVTQTPSHQVTQMGQEVILRCVPISNHLYFYWYRQILGQKVEFLVSFYNNEISEKSEIFDDQFSVERPDGSNFTLKIRSTKLEDSAMYFCASRERSETQYFGPGTRLLVL.

This chain links TRBV2 with TRBJ1-3, with D perhaps TRBD1 (5 bases). The V end was cut by 7 bases, the J end by 3 bases, with 10 bases between. Germline lookup yields CDR1 SNHLY and CDR2 FYNNEI. The CDR3 sequence is 13 residues long. The CDR3 reads CASILDIGNTIYF. In DNA form, the CDR3 reads TGTGCCAGCATCCTGGACATTGGAAACACCATATATTTT.

This clone was recorded only once. This chain joins TRBV5-4 and TRBJ1-1; D unclear. The germline V and J ends were trimmed by 0 bases and 2 bases, with 11 bases remaining between them. The germline V gene has CDR1 SGHNT and CDR2 YYREEE (reference sequence). The CDR3 contains 15 residues. CDR3 nucleotide sequence: TGTGCCAGCAGCTTGGGAGGGATAGATAACACTGAAGCTTTCTTT. Translation: CASSLGGIDNTEAFF.

This rearrangement joins TRBV7-8 to TRBJ2-1, with unresolved D. V dropped 3 bases and J dropped 5 bases, with 8 bases sitting between them. CDR1 is SGHVS and CDR2 is FQNEAQ in the germline V gene. This CDR3 has 13 amino acids. As DNA, the CDR3 is TGTGCCAGCAGCTTCTTCCGGGACAATGAGCAGTTCTTC. Translation gives CASSFFRDNEQFF. Using reference TRBV7-8 and TRBJ2-1 for the parts outside the CDR3, the full variable domain is GAGVSQSPRYKVAKRGQDVALRCDPISGHVSLFWYQQALGQGPEFLTYFQNEAQLDKSGLPSDRFFAERPEGSVSTLKIQRTQQEDSAVYLCASSFFRDNEQFFGPGTRLTVL.

The V call is TRBV28, the J call TRBJ2-4; D unclear. Germline V gene sequence: CDR1 MDHEN, CDR2 SYDVKM. The ends were cut back, 6 bases at V and 0 bases at J, with 12 bases in the middle. The CDR3 has 15 residues. The CDR3 is CASSPLQLAKNIQYF. The CDR3, as DNA: TGTGCCAGCAGCCCCTTACAGCTAGCCAAAAACATTCAGTACTTC.

This chain links TRBV7-6 with TRBJ1-6, with a possible D match to TRBD1 (5 bases). Germline V gene sequence: CDR1 SGHVS, CDR2 FNYEAQ. The germline V and J ends were trimmed by 1 base and 3 bases, with 13 bases remaining between them. There are 17 residues in the CDR3. For the CDR3, the DNA is TGTGCCAGCAGCTTAGAGCCTGGGGGGGACTATAATTCACCCCTCCACTTT. This gives the protein CASSLEPGGDYNSPLHF.

The chain uses TRBV10-3 and TRBJ1-5; 7 bases fit TRBD1. In germline, CDR1 is ENHRY, CDR2 SYGVKD. CDR3 size: 12 residues. The ends lost 8 bases at V and 4 bases at J; junction bases unmatched: 2. The CDR3 loop is CAIQGVNQPQHF. The CDR3 bases are TGTGCCATCCAGGGGGTGAATCAGCCCCAGCATTTT.

The rearrangement links TRBV7-9 to TRBJ2-7; 7 bases map to TRBD1. CDR1 and CDR2 (germline): SEHNR, FQNEAQ (reference sequence). J gave up 5 bases and V 5 bases, and 9 bases lay outside the gene matches. The CDR3 sequence is 14 residues long. CDR3 residues: CASSPDRAANEQYF. DNA of the CDR3: TGTGCCAGCAGCCCCGACAGGGCGGCTAACGAGCAGTACTTC.

The gene calls are TRBV2 and TRBJ2-3; D possibly corresponds to TRBD1 (6 bases). The CDR3 is 12 residues long. Trimming removed 9 bases from V and 0 bases from J, with 7 bases in between. CDR1 is SNHLY and CDR2 is FYNNEI in the germline V gene. Written as DNA, the CDR3 is TGTGCCAGTGGACAGAGCACAGATACGCAGTATTTT. Amino acid sequence: CASGQSTDTQYF. The whole variable domain, remainder taken from reference TRBV2 and TRBJ2-3, is EPEVTQTPSHQVTQMGQEVILRCVPISNHLYFYWYRQILGQKVEFLVSFYNNEISEKSEIFDDQFSVERPDGSNFTLKIRSTKLEDSAMYFCASGQSTDTQYFGPGTRLTVL.

This chain links TRBV5-1 with TRBJ2-3; the match to TRBD1 covers 7 bases. Germline CDR1 reads SGHRS; CDR2 reads YFSETQ. CDR3 length: 13 amino acids. Losses at the gene ends were 2 bases for V and 6 bases for J; bases not matched to a gene: 3. The CDR3 loop reads CASSLPQGDTQYF. The CDR3, as DNA: TGCGCCAGCAGCTTACCACAGGGGGATACGCAGTATTTT.

This clone was counted a single time. This chain links TRBV2 with TRBJ2-3, with D unresolved. CDR1 and CDR2 (germline): SNHLY, FYNNEI. V lost 1 base, J lost 4 bases, and 12 bases lay in between. The CDR3 has 15 amino acids. CDR3 loop: CASSEVIGGSDTQYF. The DNA of the CDR3 is TGTGCCAGCAGTGAAGTAATCGGCGGCTCAGATACGCAGTATTTT.

The rearrangement joins TRBV5-1 to TRBJ1-4; 8 bases line up with TRBD1. The V segment lost 0 bases and the J segment 2 bases; nucleotides outside the gene matches: 3. Germline loops: CDR1 SGHRS, CDR2 YFSETQ. The CDR3 runs 16 residues. For the CDR3, the DNA is TGCGCCAGCAGCTTGGGCCAGGGGGCCACTAATGAAAAACTGTTTTTT. Translated, it gives CASSLGQGATNEKLFF.

This clone was counted only a few times. This chain joins TRBV12-5 and TRBJ2-7, with TRBD2 matching over 7 bases. CDR3 length: 14 amino acids. Germline lookup yields CDR1 LGHNT and CDR2 FRNRAP. After removal of 6 bases from V and 2 bases from J, the junction contained 7 bases not matched to a gene. The DNA for the CDR3 is TGTGCTAGTGGCAATCGAGCGGGACCCTACGAGCAGTACTTC. The encoded protein is CASGNRAGPYEQYF.

A few counts support this clone. The J gene is TRBJ2-7, the V gene TRBV7-9; 7 nucleotides line up with TRBD1. Germline CDR1 SEHNR, CDR2 FQNEAQ (reference sequence). The ends lost 4 bases at V and 0 bases at J; junction bases unmatched: 6. The CDR3 is made up of 15 amino acids. CDR3 region: CASSYGTVGSYEQYF. DNA of the CDR3: TGTGCCAGCAGCTACGGGACAGTCGGCTCCTACGAGCAGTACTTC.

V is TRBV5-6 and J is TRBJ1-1; D might be TRBD1 (6 bases). The germline V gene has CDR1 SGHDT and CDR2 YYEEEE. With 1 base removed from V and 3 bases from J, the gap between germline ends came to 10 bases. This CDR3 contains 14 residues. CDR3 region: CASSLWGQDTEAFF. Here the CDR3 DNA reads TGTGCCAGCAGCTTGTGGGGGCAGGACACTGAAGCTTTCTTT.

V is TRBV5-1 and J is TRBJ1-4; 10 bases align to TRBD1. V shed 0 bases and J 5 bases; nucleotides not matched to a gene: 4. This CDR3 is 16 amino acids long. Per germline, CDR1 SGHRS and CDR2 YFSETQ. The CDR3 sequence: CASSLGTGGGNEKLFF. The CDR3 DNA is TGCGCCAGCAGCTTGGGGACAGGGGGTGGAAATGAAAAACTGTTTTTT. Variable domain in full (rest from reference TRBV5-1 and TRBJ1-4): KAGVTQTPRYLIKTRGQQVTLSCSPISGHRSVSWYQQTPGQGLQFLFEYFSETQRNKGNFPGRFSGRQFSNSRSEMNVSTLELGDSALYLCASSLGTGGGNEKLFFGSGTQLSVL.

This chain links TRBV11-2 with TRBJ2-1; 9 bases are a match to TRBD1. The V and J ends lost 5 bases and 7 bases, in that order; junction bases with no gene match: 12. Germline CDR1 and CDR2: SGHAT and FQNNGV. The CDR3 covers 16 residues. The CDR3 is CASSRRPGQGSNEQFF. CDR3 sequence (DNA): TGTGCCAGCAGCCGAAGACCGGGACAGGGTTCTAATGAGCAGTTCTTC.

The chain links TRBV28 to TRBJ2-3; the D gene is possibly TRBD2 (5 bases). Germline CDR1 is MDHEN and CDR2 is SYDVKM. V lost 10 bases, J lost 4 bases, and 24 bases lay in between. CDR3 length equals 16 residues. The CDR3 protein is CATRTNGPGIPDTQYF. The CDR3 DNA reads TGTGCCACCAGAACTAACGGGCCCGGGATACCAGATACGCAGTATTTT.

CDR3 coding DNA: TGTGCCAGCTCACTAGCGGGGGGGCGGAATACGCAGTATTTT. This translates into CASSLAGGRNTQYF. This chain connects TRBV6-1 to TRBJ2-3, with 13 bases aligning to TRBD2. This CDR3 has 14 residues. Per the germline V gene, CDR1 is MNHNS and CDR2 is SASEGT. With 8 bases clipped from V and 7 bases from J, the junction kept 6 bases outside the gene matches.